This TCR beta chain was found in a study of shared clonotypes between healthy human individuals. Study-level points and caveats: Represented diversity (both genetic and exposure-history) was limited by the small number of donors. Relative to their counterparts shared across all four donors, non-shared clonotypes exhibited diminished generation probabilities.

Each cell subset's genomic DNA was divided evenly among several immunoSEQ plates. Method: immunoSEQ multiplex PCR; TCRdb's copy keeps in-frame clones and lacks some. The sample shows 2 million to 2.5 million clones, roughly 95% of them seen only once. The CDR3 extends over 14 amino acids. The germline gives CDR1 SGHRS, CDR2 YFSETQ. V lost 1 base and J lost 5, with 12 bases in between. In this sample, this clone turned up once. No antigen is known for it. This clonotype was obtained from a young man in good health. The sample consisted of naive CD4+ T cells sorted from blood. Described subset: CD45RA+ positively selected. The V and J genes are TRBV5-1 and TRBJ2-5; D not certain. The CDR3 bases are TGCGCCAGCAGCTTGCTCTCCTCTGGGGAGACCCAGTACTTC. This gives the protein CASSLLSSGETQYF.